This is a list of T cell receptor beta chains from one sample in a study of memory CD4+ T cells and cytomegalovirus serostatus. Sequencing used immunoSEQ multiplex PCR; TCRdb keeps in-frame clones, though not all of them. Here the sample spans tens of thousands of clones, more than 70% being singletons. The source material was memory CD4+ T cells from blood. Receptors originate from an adult in good health and CMV-seronegative. CDR3s include the opening cysteine and the closing phenylalanine or tryptophan. D genes are given only for firm matches. Clone size is shown for a subset of rows, as once, few, many or a class of expanded clone.

D	J	length	V	size	DNA	CDR3
.	TRBJ2-2	13	TRBV28	.	TGTGCCAGCACCGACTTGAATTTCGGGGAGCTGTTTTTT	CASTDLNFGELFF
.	TRBJ1-2	14	TRBV2	.	TGTGCCAGCAGTGGTGGGATATCTAACTATGGCTACACCTTC	CASSGGISNYGYTF
TRBD1	TRBJ1-5	16	TRBV18	few	TGTGCCAGCTCACCGACCGGGACAGGGGGCAGTCAGCCCCAGCATTTT	CASSPTGTGGSQPQHF
TRBD2	TRBJ2-2	15	TRBV6-5	.	TGTGCCAGCAATCCGTCTAGCGGGAGAACTGGGGAGCTGTTTTTT	CASNPSSGRTGELFF
.	TRBJ1-1	13	TRBV10-2	.	TGCGCCTGCCATCGAGAGATGAACACTGAAGCTTTCTTT	CACHREMNTEAFF
.	TRBJ2-5	15	TRBV5-1	.	TGCGCCAGTCACCTAACCCAGGGGGGTGGAGAGACCCAGTACTTC	CASHLTQGGGETQYF
TRBD2	TRBJ2-1	15	TRBV6-1	.	TGTGCCAGCAGTGCGGCGGGAGGAAAATCCAATGAGCAGTTCTTC	CASSAAGGKSNEQFF
.	TRBJ1-3	14	TRBV14	.	TGTGCCAGCAGCCCTAGGCACTCTGGAAACACCATATATTTT	CASSPRHSGNTIYF
.	TRBJ1-2	13	TRBV7-2	.	TGTGCCAGCAGCCCTAGGGGCCTCTATGGCTACACCTTC	CASSPRGLYGYTF
.	TRBJ2-1	15	TRBV4-3	.	TGCGCCAGCAGCCAAGACAACCAAGGGGGCAATGAGCAGTTCTTC	CASSQDNQGGNEQFF
TRBD1	TRBJ1-4	14	TRBV2	.	TGTGCCAGCAGTGGGGAACAGGGGGCCGAAAAACTGTTTTTT	CASSGEQGAEKLFF
TRBD1	TRBJ1-2	13	TRBV5-4	.	TGTGCCAGCAACTCGGACAGGGGCTATGGCTACACCTTC	CASNSDRGYGYTF
.	TRBJ2-5	13	TRBV4-1	few	TGCGCCAGCAGCCCGCAGGGACAAGAGACCCAGTACTTC	CASSPQGQETQYF
TRBD1	TRBJ2-3	18	TRBV7-3	.	TGTGCCAGCAGCGGCGCTCCGGGACAGCTGATTAGCACAGATACGCAGTATTTT	CASSGAPGQLISTDTQYF
.	TRBJ2-7	14	TRBV28	.	TGTGCCAGCAGTTTCCTACAGACCCCCTACGAGCAGTACTTC	CASSFLQTPYEQYF
.	TRBJ1-6	18	TRBV19	.	TGTGCCAGTAGTCGATCGACAGGCACTAGCTCCTATAATTCACCCCTCCACTTT	CASSRSTGTSSYNSPLHF
TRBD1	TRBJ1-1	14	TRBV27	few	TGTGCCAGCAGTTTAGACGGGACAGCACTTGAAGCTTTCTTT	CASSLDGTALEAFF
.	TRBJ2-2	14	TRBV5-1	.	TGCGCCAGCAGCTTGGTCCAGGGCAAAGGGGAGCTGTTTTTT	CASSLVQGKGELFF
TRBD2	TRBJ2-5	19	TRBV11-2	.	TGTGCCAGCAGCTTATCGGGACTAGCGGGGGGGCGCGGTGTGGAGACCCAGTACTTC	CASSLSGLAGGRGVETQYF
TRBD2	TRBJ2-1	15	TRBV6-4	.	TGTGCCAGCAACCGCCTAGCGGGAGGGGCCTATGAGCAGTTCTTC	CASNRLAGGAYEQFF
TRBD1	TRBJ1-1	17	TRBV9	.	TGTGCCAGCAGCGTCGGACAGGGCATGGGGATGGGCACTGAAGCTTTCTTT	CASSVGQGMGMGTEAFF
.	TRBJ1-3	15	TRBV7-9	.	TGTGCCAGCAGCTTAGGCGGGGGCTCCGGAAACACCATATATTTT	CASSLGGGSGNTIYF
.	TRBJ2-1	12	TRBV12-2	few	TGTGCAAGTCGATACCAGGGAAGTGAGCAGTTCTTC	CASRYQGSEQFF
TRBD1	TRBJ1-3	16	TRBV2	few	TGTGCCACCGGAAAGGACAGGGGGTACTCGGGAAACACCATATATTTT	CATGKDRGYSGNTIYF
TRBD1	TRBJ1-5	13	TRBV29-1	.	TGCAGCGTTGGACAGGGGAAGAATCAGCCCCAGCATTTT	CSVGQGKNQPQHF
.	TRBJ2-5	16	TRBV5-1	.	TGCGCCAGCAGCTTGGTCGGCCAGGGGAGGCAAGAGACCCAGTACTTC	CASSLVGQGRQETQYF
.	TRBJ1-2	14	TRBV2	.	TGTGCCAGCAGTACGACCGGGACCACCTATGGCTACACCTTC	CASSTTGTTYGYTF